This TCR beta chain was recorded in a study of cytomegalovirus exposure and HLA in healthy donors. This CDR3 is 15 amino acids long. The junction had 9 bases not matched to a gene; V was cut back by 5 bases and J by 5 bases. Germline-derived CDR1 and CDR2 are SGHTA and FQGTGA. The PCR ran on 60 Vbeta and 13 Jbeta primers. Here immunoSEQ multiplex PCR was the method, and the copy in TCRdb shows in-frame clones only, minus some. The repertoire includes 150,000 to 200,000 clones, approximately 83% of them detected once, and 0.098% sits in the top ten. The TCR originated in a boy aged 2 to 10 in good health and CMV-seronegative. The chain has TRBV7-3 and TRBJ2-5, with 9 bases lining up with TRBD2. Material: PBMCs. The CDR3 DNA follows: TGTGCCAGCAGCCGGACCGGACTAGCGCAGGAGACCCAGTACTTC. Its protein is CASSRTGLAQETQYF.